These 13 T cell receptor beta chains came from one sample sequenced in a study of T cells in Graves' hyperthyroidism and ophthalmopathy. Amplified TCR beta CDR3 regions came from RNA transcripts. The TCR CDR3 first-round RT-PCR relied on the HTBI primer set. TCRdb analysed the multiplex PCR reads with MiXCR anew, one entry per CDR3 protein. This table holds a few hundred thousand distinct CDR3 sequences, roughly 15% found once. The specimen was blood. The receptor set was obtained from a woman between 35 and 50 years old with Graves' hyperthyroidism.

There are many counts of this clonotype. The V call is TRBV12-3 or TRBV12-4, the J call TRBJ1-1; D is unresolved. The CDR3 covers 15 residues. V lost 4 bases and J lost 0, with 12 bases in between. The CDR3 here is CASSSGVGMNTEAFF. In nucleotides, the CDR3 is TGTGCCAGCAGTTCCGGTGTAGGGATGAACACTGAAGCTTTCTTT.

Worth noting for this clonotype: One end of the junction varies from germline; a read error may be responsible. CDR3 DNA: TGTGCCAGCAGCAACAGTGGACGAACCGGAGAGCTGTTTTTT. Its protein is CASSNSGRTGELFF. The genes are TRBV7-9 and TRBJ2-2; D remains unclear. CDR1 is SEHNR, CDR2 FQNEAQ, per germline (reference sequence). The CDR3 runs 14 residues. The full variable domain, in which reference TRBV7-9 and TRBJ2-2 provide the parts outside the CDR3, is DTGVSQNPRHKITKRGQNVTFRCDPISEHNRLYWYRQTLGQGPEFLTYFQNEAQLEKSRLLSDRFSAERPKGSFSTLEIQRTEQGDSAMYLCASSNSGRTGELFFGEGSRLTVL.

The chain uses TRBV12-3 or TRBV12-4 and TRBJ1-5, with D possibly TRBD1 on 5 matching bases. V lost 5 bases to trimming and J lost 0 bases, with 17 bases between them. The CDR3 spans 17 residues. DNA of the CDR3: TGTGCCAGCAGTCCACACAGGAATTTATATAGCAATCAGCCCCAGCATTTT. The encoded protein is CASSPHRNLYSNQPQHF.

This clonotype occurred many times. The V gene is TRBV11-2, the J gene TRBJ2-7; D is possibly TRBD2 (5 bases). This CDR3 comprises 14 residues. Between the trimmed V and J ends, which lost 3 bases and 3 bases, there was a span of 12 bases. Germline CDR1 reads SGHAT; CDR2 reads FQNNGV. The DNA for the CDR3 is TGTGCCAGCAGCTTCTTGGGAGCCTTCTACGAGCAGTACTTC. This translates into CASSFLGAFYEQYF.

This clonotype came up many times. This chain links TRBV5-5 with TRBJ2-7; weak D call: TRBD1 (5 bases). This CDR3 has 15 residues. V was cut by 0 bases and J by 2 bases, with 12 bases left in between. Germline loops: CDR1 SGHKS, CDR2 YYEKEE (reference sequence). Written as DNA, the CDR3 is TGTGCCAGCAGCTTGGCCGCGACAGCCGCCTACGAGCAGTACTTC. This sequence encodes CASSLAATAAYEQYF.

This clonotype was observed many times. The chain links TRBV18 to TRBJ2-3; D uncertain. V gave up 0 bases and J gave up 1 base, with 5 bases separating them. The length of the CDR3 is 14 residues. CDR1 and CDR2 (germline): KGHSH, LQKENI. CDR3 region: CASSPPSRTDTQYF. The CDR3 DNA sequence: TGTGCCAGCTCACCACCTAGCCGCACAGATACGCAGTATTTT.

Worth noting for this clonotype: A much larger clone differs from this one at a single base, so this may be a read error. This chain uses TRBV20-1 with TRBJ1-1; tentatively, D is TRBD1 (5 bases). Per germline, CDR1 DFQATT and CDR2 SNEGSKA (reference sequence). The CDR3 covers 15 residues. The CDR3 DNA reads TGCAGTGCTGGGGGGAGCCTAGGTGGGAACACTGAAGCTTCCTTT. Residues: CSAGGSLGGNTEASF.

Many counts were recorded for this clonotype. V is TRBV12-3 or TRBV12-4 and J is TRBJ2-5; D is unresolved. V was cut by 0 bases and J by 4 bases, with 6 bases left in between. This CDR3 is 13 amino acids long. CDR3 sequence (DNA): TGTGCCAGCAGTTTAGCCCATCGAGAGACCCAGTACTTC. It specifies CASSLAHRETQYF.

The chain uses TRBV7-2 and TRBJ1-1; possible D gene TRBD1, 5 bases. Trimming stripped 4 bases from V and 0 bases from J, with 9 bases between. The germline gives CDR1 SGHTA, CDR2 FQGNSA. The CDR3 is made up of 14 amino acids. The CDR3 spells CASSSRDLNTEAFF. CDR3 sequence (DNA): TGTGCCAGCAGCTCCAGGGATTTGAACACTGAAGCTTTCTTT. The variable domain in full, completed from reference TRBV7-2 and TRBJ1-1, reads GAGVSQSPSNKVTEKGKDVELRCDPISGHTALYWYRQSLGQGLEFLIYFQGNSAPDKSGLPSDRFSAERTGGSVSTLTIQRTQQEDSAVYLCASSSRDLNTEAFFGQGTRLTVV.

Ten or more counts support this clonotype. The genes are TRBV10-3 and TRBJ2-7; TRBD2 matches 9 bases. Germline loops: CDR1 ENHRY, CDR2 SYGVKD. V was clipped by 0 bases and J by 3 bases; unmatched bases: 3. CDR3 length: 15 residues. The CDR3 nucleotides are TGTGCCATCAGTGAGTCCCTAGCGGGGCACTACGAGCAGTACTTC. Amino acid sequence: CAISESLAGHYEQYF.

Ten or more counts support this clonotype. The chain is built from TRBV6-1 and TRBJ2-1; D unresolved. The length of the CDR3 is 14 residues. Trimming shortened V by 2 bases and J by 6 bases, and 11 bases separated the two germline ends. Per the germline V gene, CDR1 is MNHNS and CDR2 is SASEGT. CDR3 sequence reads: CASSEMDPGNEQFF. CDR3 in DNA: TGTGCCAGCAGTGAAATGGATCCGGGCAATGAGCAGTTCTTC.

This clonotype occurred a few times. This chain joins TRBV7-9 and TRBJ1-1; D is unclear. Deletions cut 5 bases from V and 8 bases from J, with 15 bases between. In germline, CDR1 is SEHNR, CDR2 FQNEAQ (reference sequence). This CDR3 is built from 13 residues. In nucleotides, the CDR3 is TGTGCCAGCAGCACCCTTCCCCTTGACGAAGCTTTCTTT. This sequence encodes CASSTLPLDEAFF.

This clonotype came up many times. CDR3 sequence (DNA): TGCAGTGCTTTTTCAGATACGCAGTATTTT. This gives the protein CSAFSDTQYF. The chain carries TRBV20-1 and TRBJ2-3, with D unclear. This CDR3 comprises 10 residues. Germline assignment: CDR1 DFQATT and CDR2 SNEGSKA (reference sequence). The V end was cut by 5 bases, the J end by 4 bases, with 4 bases between.